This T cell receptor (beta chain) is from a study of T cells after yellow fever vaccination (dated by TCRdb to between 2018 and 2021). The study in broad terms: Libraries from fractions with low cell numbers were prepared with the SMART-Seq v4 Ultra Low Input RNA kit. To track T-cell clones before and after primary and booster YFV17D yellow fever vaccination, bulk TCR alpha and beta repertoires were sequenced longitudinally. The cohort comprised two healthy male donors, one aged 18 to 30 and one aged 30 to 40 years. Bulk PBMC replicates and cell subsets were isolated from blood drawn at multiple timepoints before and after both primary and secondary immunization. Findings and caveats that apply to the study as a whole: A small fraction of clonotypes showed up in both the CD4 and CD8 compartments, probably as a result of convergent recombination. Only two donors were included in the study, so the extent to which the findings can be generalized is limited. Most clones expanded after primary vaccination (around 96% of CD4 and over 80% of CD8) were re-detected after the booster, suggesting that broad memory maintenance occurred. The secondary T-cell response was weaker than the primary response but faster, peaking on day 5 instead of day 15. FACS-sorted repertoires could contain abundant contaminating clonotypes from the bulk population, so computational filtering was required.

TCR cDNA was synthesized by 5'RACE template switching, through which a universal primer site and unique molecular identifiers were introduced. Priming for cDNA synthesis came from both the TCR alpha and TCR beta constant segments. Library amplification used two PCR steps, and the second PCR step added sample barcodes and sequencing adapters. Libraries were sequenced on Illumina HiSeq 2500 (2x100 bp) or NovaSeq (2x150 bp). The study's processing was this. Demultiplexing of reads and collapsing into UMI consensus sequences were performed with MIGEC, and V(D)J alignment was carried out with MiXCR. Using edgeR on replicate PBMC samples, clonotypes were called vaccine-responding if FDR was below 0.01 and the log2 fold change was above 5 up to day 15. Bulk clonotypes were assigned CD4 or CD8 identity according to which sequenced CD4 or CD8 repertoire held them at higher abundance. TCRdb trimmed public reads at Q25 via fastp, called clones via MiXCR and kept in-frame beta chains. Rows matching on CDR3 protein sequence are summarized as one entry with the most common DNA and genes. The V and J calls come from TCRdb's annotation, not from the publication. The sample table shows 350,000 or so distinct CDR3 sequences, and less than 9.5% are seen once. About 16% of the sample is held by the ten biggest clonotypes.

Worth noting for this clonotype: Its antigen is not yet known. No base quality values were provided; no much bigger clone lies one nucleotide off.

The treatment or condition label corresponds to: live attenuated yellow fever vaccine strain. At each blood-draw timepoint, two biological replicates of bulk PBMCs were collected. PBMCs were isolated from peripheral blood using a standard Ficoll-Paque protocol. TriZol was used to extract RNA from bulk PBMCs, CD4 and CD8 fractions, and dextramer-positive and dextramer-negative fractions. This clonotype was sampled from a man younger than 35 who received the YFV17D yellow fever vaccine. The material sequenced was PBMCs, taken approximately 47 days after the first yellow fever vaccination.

The CDR3 reads CAGSKQGGYTEAFF. The DNA sequence is TGTGCCGGCTCCAAACAGGGAGGGTACACTGAAGCTTTCTTT. Recombination joined TRBV5-6 with TRBJ1-1; tentative D gene TRBD1, with 6 bases matching. There are 14 amino acids in the CDR3, from cysteine to phenylalanine inclusive. Of the read, only the CDR3 DNA is kept; its 42 bases are in frame from base 1. Based on the germline V gene, the CDR1 and CDR2 sequences are SGHDT and YYEEEE. The V end loses 10 bases and the J end loses 3 bases, and a stretch of 19 bases separates them.